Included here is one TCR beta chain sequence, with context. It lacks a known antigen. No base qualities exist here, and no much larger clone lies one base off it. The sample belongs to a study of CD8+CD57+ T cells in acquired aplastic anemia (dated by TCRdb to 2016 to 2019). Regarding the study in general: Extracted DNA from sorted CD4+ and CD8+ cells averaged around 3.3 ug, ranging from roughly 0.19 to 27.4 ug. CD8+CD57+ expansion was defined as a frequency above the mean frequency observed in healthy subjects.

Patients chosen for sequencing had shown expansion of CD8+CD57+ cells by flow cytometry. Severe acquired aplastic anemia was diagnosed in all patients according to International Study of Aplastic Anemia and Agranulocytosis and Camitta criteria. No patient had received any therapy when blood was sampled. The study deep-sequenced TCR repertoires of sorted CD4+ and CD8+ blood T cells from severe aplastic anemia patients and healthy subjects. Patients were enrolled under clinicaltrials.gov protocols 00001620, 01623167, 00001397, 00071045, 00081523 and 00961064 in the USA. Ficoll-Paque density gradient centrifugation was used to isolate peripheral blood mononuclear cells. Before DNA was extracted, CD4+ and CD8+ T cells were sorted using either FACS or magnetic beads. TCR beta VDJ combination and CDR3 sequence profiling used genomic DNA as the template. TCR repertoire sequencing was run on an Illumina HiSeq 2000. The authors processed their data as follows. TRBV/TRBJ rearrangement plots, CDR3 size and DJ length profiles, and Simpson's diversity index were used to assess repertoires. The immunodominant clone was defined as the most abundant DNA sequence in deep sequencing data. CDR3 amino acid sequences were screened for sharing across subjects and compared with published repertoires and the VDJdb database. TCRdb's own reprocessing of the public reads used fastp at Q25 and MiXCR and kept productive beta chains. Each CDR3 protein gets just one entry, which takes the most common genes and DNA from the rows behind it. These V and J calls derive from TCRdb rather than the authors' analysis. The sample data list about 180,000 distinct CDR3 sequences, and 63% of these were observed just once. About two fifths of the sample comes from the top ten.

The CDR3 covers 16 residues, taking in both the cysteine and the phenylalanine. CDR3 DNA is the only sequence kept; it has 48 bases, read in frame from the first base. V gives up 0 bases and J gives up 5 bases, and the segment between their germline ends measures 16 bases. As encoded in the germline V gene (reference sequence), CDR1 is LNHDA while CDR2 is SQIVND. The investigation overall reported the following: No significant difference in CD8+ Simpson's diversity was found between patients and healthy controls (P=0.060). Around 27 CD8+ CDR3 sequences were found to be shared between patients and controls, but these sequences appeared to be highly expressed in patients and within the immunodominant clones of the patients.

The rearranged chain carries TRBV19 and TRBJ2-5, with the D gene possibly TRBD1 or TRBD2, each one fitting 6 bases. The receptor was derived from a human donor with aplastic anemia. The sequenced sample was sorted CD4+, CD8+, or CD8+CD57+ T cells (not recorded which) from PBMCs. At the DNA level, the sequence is TGTGCCAGTAGTATAGATAGGGGGGCAGGGGAGGAGACCCAGTACTTC. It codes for CASSIDRGAGEETQYF.